This is a list of T cell receptor beta chains from one sample in a study of T cells in Graves' hyperthyroidism and ophthalmopathy. TCRdb analysed the multiplex PCR reads with MiXCR anew, one entry per CDR3 protein. The profile shows about 380,000 distinct CDR3 sequences, 15% to 20% of them singletons. Material for sequencing was blood. The receptors derive from a young man with Graves' ophthalmopathy. Both conserved end residues are part of each CDR3. The D gene is left open where the match is weak. Size values are once, few and many counts, or a class for expanded clones, and some rows have none.

V	J	length	D	size	CDR3	DNA
TRBV11-2	TRBJ1-4	14	.	many	CASSLPGLNEKLFF	TGTGCCAGCAGCTTACCGGGGCTTAACGAAAAACTGTTTTTT
TRBV10-3	TRBJ1-2	13	.	many	CAISESKDTGYTF	TGTGCCATCAGTGAGTCGAAGGACACTGGCTACACCTTC
TRBV4-1	TRBJ2-7	12	.	.	CASSQGSDEQYF	TGCGCCAGCAGCCAGGGTAGCGACGAGCAGTACTTC
TRBV12-3/TRBV12-4	TRBJ2-3	14	.	many	CASSRDQGTDTQYF	TGTGCCAGCAGCCGGGACCAAGGAACAGATACGCAGTATTTT
TRBV12-3/TRBV12-4	TRBJ2-3	14	TRBD2	.	CASQLAGFTDTQYF	TGTGCCAGCCAACTAGCGGGATTCACAGATACGCAGTATTTT
TRBV4-2	TRBJ2-4	17	TRBD2	.	CASSQEASGGAKNIQYF	TGTGCCAGCAGCCAAGAGGCTAGCGGGGGGGCCAAAAACATTCAGTACTTC
TRBV12-3/TRBV12-4	TRBJ2-3	11	.	many	CASSLRNTQYF	TGTGCCAGCAGTTTGAGAAATACGCAGTATTTT
TRBV7-2	TRBJ1-4	15	.	few	CASSVRWEGWGKLFF	TGTGCCAGCAGCGTCCGGTGGGAGGGTTGGGGAAAACTGTTTTTT
TRBV2	TRBJ2-7	14	TRBD1	many	CASRLQGATYEQYF	TGTGCCAGCAGGCTACAGGGGGCTACCTACGAGCAGTACTTC
TRBV7-6	TRBJ2-7	12	.	many	CASSDQGSEQYF	TGTGCCAGCAGCGATCAGGGATCCGAGCAGTACTTC
TRBV28	TRBJ1-6	14	TRBD1	many	CASYPGQLESPLHF	TGTGCCAGCTATCCGGGACAGTTGGAGTCACCCCTCCACTTT
TRBV18	TRBJ1-1	13	.	many	CASSPLAYTEAFF	TGTGCCAGCTCACCTCTAGCCTACACTGAAGCTTTCTTT
TRBV20-1	TRBJ2-1	14	.	few	CSARRGGPYNEQFF	TGCAGTGCTCGACGTGGGGGGCCTTACAATGAGCAGTTCTTC
TRBV12-3/TRBV12-4	TRBJ1-3	11	.	many	CASSLQNTIYF	TGTGCCAGCAGCTTACAAAACACCATATATTTT
TRBV18	TRBJ1-5	16	TRBD1	.	CASSPTGENSNQPQHF	TGTGCCAGCTCCCCGACAGGGGAGAATAGCAATCAGCCCCAGCATTTT
TRBV20-1	TRBJ2-4	13	.	.	CSARDLAKNIQYF	TGCAGTGCTAGAGATTTAGCCAAAAACATTCAGTACTTC
TRBV12-3/TRBV12-4	TRBJ2-1	17	TRBD2	many	CASSRGLAGGAENEQFF	TGTGCCAGCAGTCGGGGACTAGCGGGGGGGGCTGAAAATGAGCAGTTCTTC
TRBV2	TRBJ1-1	13	TRBD1	.	CASMWTGSTEAFF	TGTGCCAGCATGTGGACAGGGAGCACTGAAGCTTTCTTT
TRBV27	TRBJ1-2	14	.	many	CASSLEGPNYGYTF	TGTGCCAGCAGTTTGGAGGGACCAAACTATGGCTACACCTTC
TRBV9	TRBJ2-3	16	.	.	CASSGGGSGTTDTQYF	TGTGCCAGCAGCGGGGGTGGAAGCGGAACCACAGATACGCAGTATTTT
TRBV5-1	TRBJ1-4	15	.	few	CASSLGGAADEKLFF	TGCGCCAGCAGCTTGGGGGGGGCAGCGGATGAAAAACTGTTTTTT
TRBV9	TRBJ1-4	18	.	.	CASSYPAASQHENEKLFF	TGTGCCAGCAGTTACCCAGCAGCGTCCCAACACGAGAATGAAAAACTGTTTTTT
TRBV20-1	TRBJ2-1	14	TRBD2	many	CSARVSGGSNEQFF	TGCAGTGCTAGGGTTAGCGGGGGGTCCAATGAGCAGTTCTTC
TRBV13	TRBJ1-2	14	.	.	CASSLASDGYGYTF	TGTGCCAGCAGCTTAGCTTCAGACGGCTATGGCTACACCTTC
TRBV3-1	TRBJ2-7	16	TRBD1	few	CASSPPSGTGDYEQYF	TGTGCCAGCAGCCCACCGTCGGGGACAGGGGACTACGAGCAGTACTTC